The 21 T cell receptor beta chains in this list originate from one sample, sequenced in a study of identifying expanded T cells in peripheral blood. The method was immunoSEQ multiplex PCR; TCRdb's version includes in-frame clones alone and lacks a portion of them. The table records 95,000 or so clones, 75% to 90% of them present only once. The sequencing sample was made of blood. The receptors were gathered from a person between 18 and 75 years old in good health.

This CDR3 reads CASSLGTWETQYF. For the CDR3, the DNA is TGTGCCAGCAGCTTAGGGACGTGGGAGACCCAGTACTTC. The chain links TRBV7-7 to TRBJ2-5; D not certain. V was cut by 1 base and J by 5 bases, with 8 bases left in between. The CDR3 covers 13 residues. Germline-derived CDR1 and CDR2 are SSHAT and FNYEAQ (reference sequence).

V gene TRBV6-6 combines with J gene TRBJ1-4, with D possibly matching TRBD1 (6 bases). Trimming cost V 7 bases and J 12 bases, with 12 bases left between them. This CDR3 is 11 amino acids long. The germline CDR1 and CDR2 sequences are MNHNY and SVGAGI (reference sequence). In DNA form, the CDR3 reads TGTGCCAGCACCGACAGGTTGGAACTGTTTTTT. Translated, it gives CASTDRLELFF.

The chain links TRBV5-6 to TRBJ2-5; TRBD1 matches 7 bases. Losses at the gene ends were 3 bases for V and 5 bases for J; bases not matched to a gene: 7. The CDR3 consists of 14 residues. CDR1 is SGHDT and CDR2 is YYEEEE in the germline V gene. CDR3 region: CASSYSTGAETQYF. DNA of the CDR3: TGTGCCAGCAGCTATTCCACAGGGGCGGAGACCCAGTACTTC.

J is TRBJ1-1 and V is TRBV5-5; 7 nucleotides match TRBD1. CDR1 is SGHKS and CDR2 is YYEKEE in the germline V gene (reference sequence). V shed 4 bases and J 6 bases; nucleotides not matched to a gene: 9. The CDR3 is made up of 14 amino acids. The CDR3 region is CASSPLTGKAEAFF. CDR3 sequence (DNA): TGTGCCAGCAGCCCACTGACAGGGAAGGCTGAAGCTTTCTTT.

The gene calls are TRBV19 and TRBJ2-7, with 8 bases lining up with TRBD1. The CDR3 is 14 residues long. In germline, CDR1 is LNHDA, CDR2 SQIVND (reference sequence). V shed 8 bases and J 2 bases; nucleotides not matched to a gene: 8. For the CDR3, the DNA is TGTGCCAGTTCCGTGACAGGGGACGCCTACGAGCAGTACTTC. It translates to CASSVTGDAYEQYF.

This clone came up once. V gene TRBV7-2 combines with J gene TRBJ2-1; D assignment may be TRBD1 or TRBD2 (5 bases each). The CDR3 is made up of 13 amino acids. The V gene's germline CDR1 is SGHTA and CDR2 FQGNSA. V was pared by 3 bases and J by 8 bases, with 11 bases between. This CDR3 reads CASSFSGRDEQFF. In nucleotides, the CDR3 is TGTGCCAGCAGCTTTTCGGGACGGGATGAGCAGTTCTTC.

The chain is built from TRBV2 and TRBJ1-2; D unresolved. The V gene's germline CDR1 is SNHLY and CDR2 FYNNEI. This CDR3 contains 14 residues. V was pared by 7 bases and J by 0 bases, with 12 bases between. In nucleotides, the CDR3 is TGTGCCAGCACCCCCGCGGGAGCTAACTATGGCTACACCTTC. This encodes CASTPAGANYGYTF.

The chain uses TRBV18 and TRBJ2-7; D not resolved. Germline V lookup: CDR1 KGHSH, CDR2 LQKENI. Trimming removed 2 bases at V and 5 bases at J, with 7 bases between. This CDR3 has 12 residues. The CDR3 here is CASSPGSHEQYF. The CDR3 region has the DNA TGTGCCAGCTCACCAGGGTCCCACGAGCAGTACTTC.

This clone occurred once. This sequence joins TRBV18 and TRBJ2-1; 11 bases fit TRBD2. CDR1 and CDR2 from the germline V gene are KGHSH and LQKENI. With V trimmed by 3 bases and J by 7 bases, 5 bases remained unmatched. CDR3 length: 15 residues. CDR3 coding DNA: TGTGCCAGCTCACCCACTAGCGGGGGTTTTAATGAGCAGTTCTTC. Its protein product is CASSPTSGGFNEQFF. Complete variable domain (other parts from reference TRBV18 and TRBJ2-1): NAGVMQNPRHLVRRRGQEARLRCSPMKGHSHVYWYRQLPEEGLKFMVYLQKENIIDESGMPKERFSAEFPKEGPSILRIQQVVRGDSAAYFCASSPTSGGFNEQFFGPGTRLTVL.

V and J are TRBV7-2 and TRBJ1-6; D possibly corresponds to TRBD1 (5 bases). Germline values: CDR1 SGHTA, CDR2 FQGNSA. The CDR3 extends over 15 amino acids. V lost 2 bases and J 7 bases, leaving 12 bases between the germline ends. The chain's CDR3 is CASSLSQGLNSPLHF. CDR3 nucleotides: TGTGCCAGCAGCTTATCCCAGGGCCTAAATTCACCCCTCCACTTT.

The V call is TRBV13, the J call TRBJ2-1; D might be TRBD2 (5 bases). With 5 bases removed from V and 4 bases from J, the gap between germline ends came to 18 bases. CDR3 length: 16 residues. The germline gives CDR1 PRHDT, CDR2 FYEKMQ (reference sequence). Here the CDR3 reads CASSEGTSGTYNEQFF. The DNA for the CDR3 is TGTGCCAGCAGCGAGGGAACATCGGGAACTTACAATGAGCAGTTCTTC.

The chain joins TRBV5-1 to TRBJ2-7; possibly TRBD1 or TRBD2 for D (7 bases each). The CDR3 totals 16 residues. V was pared by 3 bases and J by 3 bases, with 19 bases between. Germline V lookup: CDR1 SGHRS, CDR2 YFSETQ. The CDR3 protein is CASSYLRGQGDYEQYF. CDR3 nucleotides: TGCGCCAGCAGCTACCTGCGGGGGCAGGGGGACTACGAGCAGTACTTC.

V is TRBV27 and J is TRBJ1-1; no firm D call. Between the trimmed V and J ends, which lost 7 bases and 1 base, there was a span of 19 bases. The CDR3 consists of 16 residues. Germline CDR1 is MNHEY and CDR2 is SMNVEV (reference sequence). The chain's CDR3 is CASTPPRAVRNTEAFF. Written as DNA, the CDR3 is TGTGCCAGCACCCCCCCTCGTGCGGTCCGGAACACTGAAGCTTTCTTT.

The V call is TRBV9, the J call TRBJ1-2; TRBD1 matches at 9 bases. In germline, CDR1 is SGDLS, CDR2 YYNGEE. V was pared by 3 bases and J by 5 bases, with 11 bases of the junction left unmatched. The CDR3 totals 16 residues. This CDR3 is CASSGSGTGIFYGYTF. Here the CDR3 DNA reads TGTGCCAGCAGCGGTTCCGGGACAGGGATTTTTTATGGCTACACCTTC.

This clone was observed once. The V and J genes are TRBV30 and TRBJ1-5; D is ambiguous. Germline V gives CDR1 GTSNPN, CDR2 SVGIG (reference sequence). The CDR3 has 13 residues. V was clipped by 4 bases and J by 7 bases, with 14 bases between them. The DNA of the CDR3 is TGTGCCTGGAACCGGGATTCTCGACAGCCCCAGCATTTT. Protein product: CAWNRDSRQPQHF. The full variable domain, in which reference TRBV30 and TRBJ1-5 provide the parts outside the CDR3, is SQTIHQWPATLVQPVGSPLSLECTVEGTSNPNLYWYRQAAGRGLQLLFYSVGIGQISSEVPQNLSASRPQDRQFILSSKKLLLSDSGFYLCAWNRDSRQPQHFGDGTRLSIL.

V and J are TRBV6-5 and TRBJ1-1; unclear D gene. The germline CDR1 and CDR2 sequences are MNHEY and SVGAGI. CDR3 length: 13 residues. V was trimmed by 0 bases and J by 8 bases, leaving 10 bases between them. CDR3 residues: CASSYSEGGEAFF. Here the CDR3 DNA reads TGTGCCAGCAGTTACTCGGAGGGCGGAGAAGCTTTCTTT.

V and J are TRBV7-6 and TRBJ2-6, with D tentatively TRBD2 (6 bases). This CDR3 is 16 amino acids long. Trimming cost V 5 bases and J 0 bases, with 11 bases left between them. The germline V gene encodes CDR1 SGHVS and CDR2 FNYEAQ. The CDR3 nucleotides are TGTGCCAGCAGCCTTATGGGGGGCTCTGGGGCCAACGTCCTGACTTTC. This gives the protein CASSLMGGSGANVLTF.

V is TRBV30 and J is TRBJ2-5, with D uncertain. CDR1 GTSNPN and CDR2 SVGIG come from the germline V gene (reference sequence). V lost 4 bases and J 5 bases, leaving 11 bases between the germline ends. The CDR3 totals 12 residues. The CDR3 DNA follows: TGTGCCTGGAAAGGGTATCAGGAGACCCAGTACTTC. Protein: CAWKGYQETQYF.

V and J are TRBV7-2 and TRBJ1-1; D may be TRBD1 (5 bases). Deletions cut 5 bases from V and 8 bases from J, with 15 bases between. Per the germline V gene, CDR1 is SGHTA and CDR2 is FQGNSA. The CDR3 is 13 residues long. CDR3 residues: CASSLHRNLEAFF. The CDR3 region has the DNA TGTGCCAGCAGCCTACACAGGAATTTAGAAGCTTTCTTT.

The J gene is TRBJ2-7, the V gene TRBV4-1; D gene ambiguous. The CDR3 totals 14 residues. From germline, CDR1 is MGHRA and CDR2 YSYEKL. The V end lost 4 bases, the J end lost 2 bases, and 12 bases lay between the germline ends. This CDR3 reads CASSRPGLTYEQYF. The CDR3, as DNA: TGCGCCAGCAGCCGCCCCGGGCTAACCTACGAGCAGTACTTC.

V gene TRBV19 combines with J gene TRBJ1-5; a weak D match, TRBD1 (5 bases). The germline CDR1 and CDR2 sequences are LNHDA and SQIVND (reference sequence). The CDR3 contains 18 residues. V was cut by 5 bases and J by 0 bases, with 20 bases left in between. CDR3 residues: CASSPRQLGPYSNQPQHF. The CDR3 DNA reads as TGTGCCAGTAGTCCCCGACAGTTGGGGCCCTATAGCAATCAGCCCCAGCATTTT.